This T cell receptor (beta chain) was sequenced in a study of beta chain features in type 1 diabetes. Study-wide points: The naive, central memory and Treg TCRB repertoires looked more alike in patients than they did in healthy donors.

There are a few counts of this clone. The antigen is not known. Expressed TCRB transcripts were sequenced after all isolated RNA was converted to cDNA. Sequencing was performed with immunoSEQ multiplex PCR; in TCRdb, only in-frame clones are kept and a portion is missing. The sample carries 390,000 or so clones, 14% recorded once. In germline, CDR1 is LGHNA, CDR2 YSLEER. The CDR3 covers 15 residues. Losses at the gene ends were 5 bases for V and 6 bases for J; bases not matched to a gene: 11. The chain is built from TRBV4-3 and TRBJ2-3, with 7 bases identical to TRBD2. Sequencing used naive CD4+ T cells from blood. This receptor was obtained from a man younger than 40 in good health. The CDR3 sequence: CASSNGPGRADTQYF. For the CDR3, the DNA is TGCGCCAGCAGCAACGGGCCAGGGAGGGCGGATACGCAGTATTTT.